The clone carrying this T cell receptor (beta chain) has just a few counts. Looked up from germline, CDR1 is LNHDA and CDR2 is SQIVND (reference sequence). V lost 3 bases and J 0 bases, leaving 9 bases between the germline ends. The length of the CDR3 is 15 residues. This record belongs to a study of patients and donors after allogeneic stem cell transplantation. TCRdb independently ran MiXCR on the RT-PCR reads; one entry per CDR3 protein. The sample holds hundreds of thousands of distinct CDR3 sequences, roughly 17% seen once. The source is a human donor who was either an allogeneic HSCT recipient or a stem cell or donor lymphocyte infusion donor (not recorded which). It is not recorded whose cells these are; they may come from a transplant donor. The gene calls are TRBV19 and TRBJ2-4; D uncertain. The sample was blood, either unsorted or a sorted T cell fraction (not recorded which). Here the CDR3 DNA reads TGTGCCAGTAGTATTGGTGGCCTAGCCAAAAACATTCAGTACTTC. Protein product: CASSIGGLAKNIQYF.